This record covers a single T cell receptor beta chain. Its antigen is unidentified. The sample comes from a study of cytomegalovirus exposure and HLA in healthy donors. Primers included in the PCR were 60 Vbeta and 13 Jbeta primers. Assay: immunoSEQ multiplex PCR; the TCRdb copy retains only in-frame clones and omits some. Among about 120,000 clones listed, 75% to 85% were seen once. CDR3 length: 15 residues. The V end lost 7 bases, the J end lost 7 bases, and 17 bases lay between the germline ends. Germline V gene lookup returns CDR1 MNHEY and CDR2 SVGAGI. General study points: Among immune exposure information, only CMV serostatus was available. Per published reports, the classifier diagnosed cytomegalovirus status with high specificity and sensitivity. Among the CMV-associated chains, a few were confirmed in vitro as specific for CMV antigens. There were some V segments, including TRBV6-2 and TRBV6-3, excluded as indistinguishable.

The chain is built from TRBV6-5 and TRBJ1-6; the D is unclear. The origin of this receptor is a man aged 30-40 years in good health and CMV-seropositive. Sequencing was performed on PBMCs. The CDR3 DNA follows: TGTGCCAGCACCAGGCAGGCGAAGTCGAATTCACCCCTCCACTTT. Amino acids: CASTRQAKSNSPLHF.